The rows below give T cell receptor beta chains drawn from one sample of a study of regulatory T cells in long-lasting Graves disease. TCRdb recomputed calls from the multiplex PCR reads with MiXCR, one row per CDR3 protein. The sample consists of 200,000 to 250,000 distinct CDR3 sequences, about 19% of them appearing once. The sequences come from peripheral blood mononuclear cells (PBMCs), collected at new diagnosis, from a patient treated with antithyroid drugs. All receptors come from a female donor with Graves disease. Each CDR3 is given with its conserved first and last residue. Each record gives: D gene, CDR3 length, clone size, J gene, V gene, CDR3 protein, CDR3 DNA. The D gene is left open where the match is weak. Size is stated for part of the rows, as once, few or many counts, or as a class when the clone is expanded.

D: -; length: 16; size: -; J: TRBJ2-3; V: TRBV7-2; CDR3: CASSPTAASSTDTQYF; DNA: TGTGCCAGCAGCCCCACGGCGGCGTCTAGCACAGATACGCAGTATTTT
D: -; length: 13; size: many; J: TRBJ1-6; V: TRBV27; CDR3: CASSAGPGSPLHF; DNA: TGTGCCAGCAGCGCAGGTCCAGGTTCACCCCTCCACTTT
D: TRBD2; length: 15; size: -; J: TRBJ2-1; V: TRBV2; CDR3: CASRETSGGSNEQFF; DNA: TGTGCCAGCAGGGAAACTAGCGGGGGGTCCAATGAGCAGTTCTTC
D: TRBD2; length: 15; size: many; J: TRBJ2-7; V: TRBV27; CDR3: CASSQRLAGDYEQYF; DNA: TGTGCCAGCAGTCAACGACTAGCGGGGGACTACGAGCAGTACTTC
D: TRBD1; length: 13; size: -; J: TRBJ2-7; V: TRBV10-3; CDR3: CAPGQGGLYEQYF; DNA: TGTGCCCCCGGACAGGGGGGCCTATACGAGCAGTACTTC
D: TRBD2; length: 14; size: -; J: TRBJ2-7; V: TRBV7-9; CDR3: CASSAGLVSYEQYF; DNA: TGTGCCAGCAGCGCGGGACTAGTATCCTACGAGCAGTACTTC
D: -; length: 13; size: -; J: TRBJ1-2; V: TRBV3-1; CDR3: CASSHIRGYGYTF; DNA: TGTGCCAGCAGCCATATACGCGGCTATGGCTACACCTTC
D: TRBD2; length: 12; size: many; J: TRBJ2-5; V: TRBV20-1; CDR3: CSASLAEETQYF; DNA: TGCAGTGCTAGCCTAGCGGAGGAGACCCAGTACTTC
D: TRBD1; length: 13; size: -; J: TRBJ2-7; V: TRBV27; CDR3: CASSLGQGGEKYF; DNA: TGTGCCAGCAGTTTGGGACAGGGGGGCGAGAAGTACTTC
D: TRBD1; length: 12; size: many; J: TRBJ1-1; V: TRBV29-1; CDR3: CSVGQGRGEAFF; DNA: TGCAGCGTCGGACAGGGCAGGGGTGAAGCTTTCTTT
D: -; length: 12; size: many; J: TRBJ2-5; V: TRBV30; CDR3: CAWSASGGTQYF; DNA: TGTGCCTGGAGTGCGAGTGGGGGGACCCAGTACTTC
D: -; length: 12; size: -; J: TRBJ2-1; V: TRBV7-2; CDR3: CASSRSGNEQFF; DNA: TGTGCCAGCAGCCGTTCGGGGAATGAGCAGTTCTTC